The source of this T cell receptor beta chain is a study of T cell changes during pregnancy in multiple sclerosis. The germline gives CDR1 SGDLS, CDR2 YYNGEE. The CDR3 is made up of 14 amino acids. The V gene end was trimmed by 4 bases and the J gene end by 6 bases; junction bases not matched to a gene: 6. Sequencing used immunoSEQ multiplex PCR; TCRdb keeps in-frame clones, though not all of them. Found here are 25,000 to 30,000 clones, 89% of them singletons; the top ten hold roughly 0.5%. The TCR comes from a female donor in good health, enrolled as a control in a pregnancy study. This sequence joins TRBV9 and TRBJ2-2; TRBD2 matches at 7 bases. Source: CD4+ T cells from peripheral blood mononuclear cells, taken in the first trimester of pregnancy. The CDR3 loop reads CASSTRDYPGELFF. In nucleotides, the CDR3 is TGTGCCAGCAGCACAAGGGACTACCCCGGGGAGCTGTTTTTT.